The source of this T cell receptor beta chain is a study of immune evolution from preneoplasia to lung adenocarcinoma. Across the whole study: HLA loss of heterozygosity: under 7.5% AIS, 15% MIA, about 30% ADC, none AAH. Points from the study as a whole: Compared with EGFR-mutant or double wild-type lesions, KRAS-mutant nodules were more clonal. Normal lung had highest clonality; later lesions appeared denser, more diverse.

On this clone: Its antigen is not identified.

Clones were sequenced by immunoSEQ multiplex PCR, and TCRdb holds only the in-frame ones, with some missing. The table records roughly 9,900 clones, around 90% of them present only once. The specimen sequenced was FFPE invasive lung adenocarcinoma tissue. The source is a person aged 65 to 85 with invasive lung adenocarcinoma. Some clones in this sample may be carry-over from other donors' samples.

CDR3 in DNA: TGTGCCAGCAGCATCGGCCGGGACAGGAAAATGAACACTGAAGCTTTCTTT. Translated, it gives CASSIGRDRKMNTEAFF. The chain uses TRBV5-6 and TRBJ1-1; 8 nucleotides align to TRBD1. Germline V gives CDR1 SGHDT, CDR2 YYEEEE. With V trimmed by 4 bases and J by 0 bases, 11 bases remained unmatched. CDR3 length: 17 residues.